Given below is one T cell receptor (beta chain) in context. Its cognate antigen is unknown. Once RNA had been extracted, it was reverse transcribed into cDNA to act as the sequencing template. Only in-frame clones appear in the TCRdb table, and some are missing; sequencing was by immunoSEQ multiplex PCR. The data show 210,000 or so clones, more than 55% seen once. Treatment: oral pan-JAK inhibitor, 5-10 mg twice daily. The data stem from a study of CD8+ T cells in alopecia areata. Whole-study results and caveats: Lesional scalp, notably in alopecia totalis/universalis, had clonality above that of normal scalp. Normal skin's resident alphabeta T cells are also sequenced in scalp samples.

Material: CD4+ T cells sorted from blood, obtained around week 42, from a patient treated with tofacitinib. The clonotype originates from a human donor with alopecia areata.

CDR3 region: CASSPPKRGQFF. In DNA form, the CDR3 reads TGTGCCAGCAGCCCTCCTAAGCGGGGGCAGTTCTTC. The chain is built from TRBV7-2 and TRBJ2-1; 7 nucleotides agree with TRBD2. The CDR3 runs 12 residues. Unmatched junction bases numbered 7, after V lost 5 bases and J lost 12 bases. Germline V gene lookup returns CDR1 SGHTA and CDR2 FQGNSA.